This record concerns one T cell receptor beta chain sequence. Assay: immunoSEQ multiplex PCR; the TCRdb copy retains only in-frame clones and omits some. This table has around 91,000 clones, around 81% appearing once. This sample was included in a study of PD-1 blockade in classical Hodgkin lymphoma. Every patient had relapsed following autologous stem cell transplantation, and cohorts differed in brentuximab vedotin exposure. The input for sequencing was peripheral blood mononuclear cells (PBMCs), taken before the second cycle of nivolumab. This receptor was identified in a human donor with classical Hodgkin lymphoma.

The CDR3 loop reads CASSRQNGQGYGYTF. CDR3 nucleotide sequence: TGTGCCAGCAGCCGACAAAACGGACAGGGCTATGGCTACACCTTC. The chain couples TRBV6-6 to TRBJ1-2; TRBD1 matches at 8 bases. In germline, CDR1 is MNHNY, CDR2 SVGAGI (reference sequence). The J segment lost 4 bases and the V segment lost 6 bases, leaving 10 bases of the junction unmatched. The CDR3 totals 15 residues.